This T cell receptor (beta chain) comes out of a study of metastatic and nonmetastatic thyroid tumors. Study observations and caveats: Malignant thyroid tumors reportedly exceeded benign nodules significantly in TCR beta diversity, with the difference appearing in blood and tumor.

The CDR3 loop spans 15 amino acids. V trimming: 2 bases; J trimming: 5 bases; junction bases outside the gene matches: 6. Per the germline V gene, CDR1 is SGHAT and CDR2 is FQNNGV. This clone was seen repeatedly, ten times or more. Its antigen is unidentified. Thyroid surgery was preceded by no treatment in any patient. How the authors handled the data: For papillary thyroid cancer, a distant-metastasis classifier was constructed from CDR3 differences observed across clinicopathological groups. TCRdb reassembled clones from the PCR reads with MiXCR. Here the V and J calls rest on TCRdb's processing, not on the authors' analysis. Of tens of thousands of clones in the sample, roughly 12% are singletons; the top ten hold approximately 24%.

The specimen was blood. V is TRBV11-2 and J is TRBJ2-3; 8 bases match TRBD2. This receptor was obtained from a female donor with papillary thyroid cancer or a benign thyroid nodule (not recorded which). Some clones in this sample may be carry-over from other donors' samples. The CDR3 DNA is TGTGCCAGCAGCTTACTGCGGGGGGCCGTAGATACGCAGTATTTT. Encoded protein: CASSLLRGAVDTQYF.